These 31 T cell receptor beta chains were sequenced from one sample in a study of neurological immune-mediated disorders. MiXCR was run by TCRdb on the 5' RACE reads, yielding one entry per CDR3 protein. The repertoire includes tens of thousands of distinct CDR3 sequences, 6.5% to 8.5% of them detected once, and less than 5% sits in the top ten. The sequenced sample consisted of PBMCs. Every receptor here comes from a woman aged 40 to 50 in good health.

This clonotype is medium-sized. The gene calls are TRBV15 and TRBJ2-3; tentative D call: TRBD1 (5 bases). CDR1 is LNHNV, CDR2 YYDKDF, per germline (reference sequence). Trimming shortened V by 8 bases and J by 6 bases, and 15 bases separated the two germline ends. The CDR3 is 13 residues long. In DNA form, the CDR3 reads TGTGCCACCGCCCTGGGGCGGTCCGATACGCAGTATTTT. It is translated as CATALGRSDTQYF.

The chain couples TRBV5-1 to TRBJ2-3; 7 bases match TRBD2. This CDR3 has 15 amino acids. CDR1 and CDR2 from the germline V gene are SGHRS and YFSETQ. V shed 0 bases, J shed 4 bases, and the junction held 5 bases outside the gene matches. The CDR3 region is CASSLEGGSADTQYF. The CDR3 nucleotides read TGCGCCAGCAGCTTGGAGGGCGGGAGTGCAGATACGCAGTATTTT.

In this sample, this clonotype turned up many times. The V and J genes are TRBV12-3 or TRBV12-4 and TRBJ1-1; D is unclear. The CDR3 is 14 residues long. V was pared by 1 base and J by 1 base, with 7 bases between. The DNA of the CDR3 is TGTGCCAGCAGTTTAGGTGGAGGGAACACTGAAGCTTTCTTT. This codes for CASSLGGGNTEAFF.

This clonotype appeared many times. The V and J genes are TRBV20-1 and TRBJ2-1; 9 positions match TRBD2. The trim removed 6 bases at V and 10 bases at J, leaving 1 base unmatched. Germline CDR1 and CDR2: DFQATT and SNEGSKA (reference sequence). The CDR3 contains 10 residues. CDR3 in amino acids: CSALAGEQFF. The CDR3 bases are TGCAGTGCCCTAGCGGGAGAGCAGTTCTTC.

This clonotype was seen at least ten times. This chain links TRBV29-1 with TRBJ1-1; weak D call: TRBD1 (6 bases). The ends were cut back, 7 bases at V and 1 base at J, with 16 bases in the middle. The CDR3 consists of 14 residues. Looked up from germline, CDR1 is SQVTM and CDR2 is ANQGSEA. CDR3 loop: CSAGNREGNTEAFF. The CDR3 DNA reads TGCAGCGCCGGTAACAGGGAGGGGAACACTGAAGCTTTCTTT.

This clonotype came up many times. The V and J genes are TRBV5-4 and TRBJ2-7; 8 nucleotides align to TRBD2. Germline CDR1 is SGHNT and CDR2 is YYREEE (reference sequence). The trim removed 4 bases at V and 4 bases at J, leaving 10 bases unmatched. This CDR3 comprises 15 residues. The CDR3 nucleotides read TGTGCCAGCAGCGGCGGGGGGCAGGGCCGGTACGAGCAGTACTTC. Translated, it gives CASSGGGQGRYEQYF.

This clonotype was counted at least ten times. This sequence joins TRBV5-1 and TRBJ1-1; a weak D match, TRBD1 (5 bases). This CDR3 spans 15 amino acids. Germline CDR1 SGHRS, CDR2 YFSETQ. V was trimmed by 2 bases and J by 1 base, leaving 12 bases between them. CDR3 loop: CASSLLPGPNTEAFF. The CDR3 coding sequence is TGCGCCAGCAGCTTATTACCGGGGCCGAACACTGAAGCTTTCTTT.

This clonotype was counted at least ten times. The rearrangement links TRBV20-1 to TRBJ2-1; 9 bases align to TRBD2. The germline CDR1 and CDR2 sequences are DFQATT and SNEGSKA (reference sequence). Losses at the gene ends were 1 base for V and 7 bases for J; bases not matched to a gene: 8. The CDR3 covers 15 residues. The CDR3 spells CSARGRSGSTNEQFF. CDR3 coding DNA: TGCAGTGCTAGAGGCCGTAGCGGGAGTACAAATGAGCAGTTCTTC.

This clonotype is classed as medium-sized. The chain has TRBV9 and TRBJ2-1; D is unclear. The V end lost 0 bases, the J end lost 0 bases, and 7 bases lay between the germline ends. Germline V CDR1 and CDR2: SGDLS, YYNGEE. This CDR3 is built from 15 residues. The CDR3 loop reads CASSVGHSSYNEQFF. For the CDR3, the DNA is TGTGCCAGCAGCGTAGGCCATAGCTCCTACAATGAGCAGTTCTTC.

This clonotype was observed at least ten times. This chain joins TRBV10-3 and TRBJ1-5, with a tentative D call TRBD1 (6 bases). Trimming left V 6 bases short and J 1 base short, with 10 bases between. Germline loops: CDR1 ENHRY, CDR2 SYGVKD. The CDR3 has 14 residues. This CDR3 is CAIRGDTSNQPQHF. In DNA form, the CDR3 reads TGTGCCATCAGGGGGGACACGAGCAATCAGCCCCAGCATTTT.

This clonotype was seen repeatedly, ten times or more. The chain uses TRBV6-4 and TRBJ2-3; 8 nucleotides match TRBD1. Germline assignment: CDR1 MRHNA and CDR2 SNTAGT. The junction had 3 bases not matched to a gene; V was cut back by 3 bases and J by 4 bases. The length of the CDR3 is 14 residues. The DNA for the CDR3 is TGTGCCAGCAGTGATGCAGGGGGCGCAGATACGCAGTATTTT. The encoded protein is CASSDAGGADTQYF.

This clonotype was seen repeatedly, ten times or more. The J gene is TRBJ2-5, the V gene TRBV5-1; D is uncertain. The V gene's germline CDR1 is SGHRS and CDR2 YFSETQ. Trimming removed 0 bases from V and 8 bases from J, with 11 bases in between. The CDR3 runs to 13 residues. CDR3 region: CASSLDSQETQYF. In DNA form, the CDR3 reads TGCGCCAGCAGCTTGGACTCGCAGGAAACCCAGTACTTC.

This clonotype was found many times. The chain couples TRBV20-1 to TRBJ2-1; the D gene is possibly TRBD1 (6 bases). CDR3 length equals 17 residues. Germline CDR1 DFQATT, CDR2 SNEGSKA (reference sequence). V lost 1 base and J 6 bases, leaving 22 bases between the germline ends. The DNA of the CDR3 is TGCAGTGCTAGAGGGGGATTTAGGGGGAGAGCCTCCAATGAGCAGTTCTTC. As protein: CSARGGFRGRASNEQFF.

This clonotype was seen at least ten times. V usage is TRBV20-1 and J usage is TRBJ2-7; 8 positions match TRBD2. The V segment lost 5 bases and the J segment 6 bases; nucleotides outside the gene matches: 15. Per the germline V gene, CDR1 is DFQATT and CDR2 is SNEGSKA (reference sequence). There are 15 residues in the CDR3. CDR3 sequence (DNA): TGCAGTGCTCCTGATTCAGCGGGGGATGTGGCCGAGCAGTACTTC. It is translated as CSAPDSAGDVAEQYF.

This clonotype was counted ten times or more. V gene TRBV7-9 combines with J gene TRBJ2-1; 12 bases align to TRBD2. V lost 6 bases to trimming and J lost 6 bases; unmatched junction nucleotides: 9. Per the germline V gene, CDR1 is SEHNR and CDR2 is FQNEAQ (reference sequence). This CDR3 has 16 amino acids. CDR3 region: CASRRGGTSGRNEQFF. The CDR3 region has the DNA TGTGCCAGCAGGAGAGGCGGGACTAGCGGGCGCAATGAGCAGTTCTTC. Together with reference TRBV7-9 and TRBJ2-1, the CDR3 gives the full variable domain: DTGVSQNPRHKITKRGQNVTFRCDPISEHNRLYWYRQTLGQGPEFLTYFQNEAQLEKSRLLSDRFSAERPKGSFSTLEIQRTEQGDSAMYLCASRRGGTSGRNEQFFGPGTRLTVL.

This clonotype was detected ten times or more. The chain is built from TRBV12-3 or TRBV12-4 and TRBJ2-2; 9 bases line up with TRBD1. The CDR3 sequence is 16 residues long. The V segment lost 6 bases and the J segment 5 bases; nucleotides outside the gene matches: 10. The CDR3 bases are TGTGCCAGCAGGGCCGGGACAGGGTTTACGACCGGGGAGCTGTTTTTT. Protein: CASRAGTGFTTGELFF.

This clonotype came up many times. The chain is built from TRBV7-2 and TRBJ2-5; D might be TRBD2 (6 bases). The CDR3 runs to 16 residues. Between the trimmed V and J ends, which lost 2 bases and 5 bases, there was a span of 18 bases. The germline CDR1 and CDR2 sequences are SGHTA and FQGNSA. The CDR3: CASSLFAGRSQETQYF. The CDR3 DNA reads TGTGCCAGCAGCTTATTTGCCGGGAGATCTCAGGAGACCCAGTACTTC.

This clonotype came up many times. This chain joins TRBV5-6 and TRBJ2-1; maybe TRBD2 (6 bases). The V end was cut by 1 base, the J end by 10 bases, with 18 bases between. The CDR3 runs to 15 residues. Germline-derived CDR1 and CDR2 are SGHDT and YYEEEE. The CDR3 DNA reads TGTGCCAGCAGCTTGCCGGGACTGGGGGAAGGAGAGCAGTTCTTC. Residues: CASSLPGLGEGEQFF.

This clonotype has a count of ten or more. The chain employs TRBV20-1 and TRBJ2-1; 14 bases fit TRBD2. The CDR3 extends over 15 amino acids. Germline V gene data show CDR1 as DFQATT and CDR2 as SNEGSKA (reference sequence). J lost 8 bases, V lost 2 bases, and 5 bases had no gene match. The CDR3 sequence: CSARSGTSGSDEQFF. CDR3 nucleotides: TGCAGTGCTAGAAGTGGGACTAGCGGGAGCGATGAGCAGTTCTTC.

In this sample, this clonotype turned up many times. The conserved final phenylalanine or tryptophan is absent from the CDR3, which likely points to a read error. Because the CDR3's place on the DNA is in doubt, the DNA is left out and the CDR3 is given as listed by TCRdb. The CDR3 reads CASSTTGP. The gene calls are TRBV3-1 and TRBJ2-5; TRBD1, the table's D call, was not compared with the DNA. Germline values: CDR1 LGHDT, CDR2 YNNKEL (reference sequence). Counting both end residues, the CDR3 totals 8 amino acids.

At least ten counts were recorded for this clonotype. The chain carries TRBV6-1 and TRBJ2-7, with 8 bases fitting TRBD1. The CDR3 is 14 residues long. The trim removed 6 bases at V and 0 bases at J, leaving 4 bases unmatched. The germline gives CDR1 MNHNS, CDR2 SASEGT. CDR3 loop: CASRGQAYSYEQYF. CDR3 DNA sequence: TGTGCCAGCAGGGGACAGGCGTACTCCTACGAGCAGTACTTC.

This clonotype was counted at least ten times. The V call is TRBV4-3, the J call TRBJ1-3, with D uncertain. The CDR3 loop spans 16 amino acids. Germline CDR1 LGHNA, CDR2 YSLEER. V gave up 0 bases and J gave up 0 bases, with 9 bases separating them. The CDR3 nucleotides read TGCGCCAGCAGCCAAGATCTTACGGTCTCTGGAAACACCATATATTTT. Translating it yields CASSQDLTVSGNTIYF.

This clonotype occurred many times. This chain joins TRBV5-1 and TRBJ2-5, with D possibly called TRBD1 or TRBD2 (5 bases each). The CDR3 length is 15 residues. The germline gives CDR1 SGHRS, CDR2 YFSETQ. V was pared by 0 bases and J by 5 bases, with 14 bases between. The CDR3: CASSLDLRGRETQYF. The CDR3 DNA sequence: TGCGCCAGCAGCTTGGACTTGAGGGGCCGGGAGACCCAGTACTTC.

This clonotype showed up many times. The CDR3 reads CASSGLGDTGELFF. CDR3 DNA: TGTGCCAGTTCGGGACTAGGGGACACCGGGGAGCTGTTTTTT. The rearrangement uses TRBV19 and TRBJ2-2; 8 bases map to TRBD2. From germline, CDR1 is LNHDA and CDR2 SQIVND (reference sequence). Trimming took 8 bases from V and 3 from J; bases not matched to a gene: 5. The CDR3 covers 14 residues.

This clonotype was recorded many times. This chain uses TRBV20-1 with TRBJ2-1, with 12 positions matching TRBD2. The CDR3 loop spans 18 amino acids. Germline V gene data show CDR1 as DFQATT and CDR2 as SNEGSKA (reference sequence). The trim removed 3 bases at V and 1 base at J, leaving 10 bases unmatched. CDR3 nucleotides: TGCAGTGCTAGGACCGCACTAGCGGGAGGATTTTCCTACAATGAGCAGTTCTTC. Its protein is CSARTALAGGFSYNEQFF.

This clonotype was seen repeatedly, ten times or more. V gene TRBV6-2 or TRBV6-3 combines with J gene TRBJ1-1; possibly TRBD1 for D (5 bases). The CDR3 runs to 14 residues. CDR1 and CDR2 from the germline V gene are MNHEY and SVGEGT. Trimming left V 6 bases short and J 3 bases short, with 14 bases between. CDR3 DNA sequence: TGTGCCAGCAGGCAGCACGGGGCGGACACTGAAGCTTTCTTT. Protein sequence: CASRQHGADTEAFF.

This clonotype was recorded many times. This chain connects TRBV11-2 to TRBJ2-2; D is unclear. The ends were cut back, 5 bases at V and 5 bases at J, with 15 bases in the middle. Per germline, CDR1 SGHAT and CDR2 FQNNGV. This CDR3 has 15 residues. As DNA, the CDR3 is TGTGCCAGCAGCCCCAAGGCTTTGGGGACCGGGGAGCTGTTTTTT. Translating gives CASSPKALGTGELFF.

This clonotype was found many times. The rearrangement uses TRBV7-2 and TRBJ2-4, with D perhaps matching TRBD1 (5 bases). V lost 5 bases to trimming and J lost 3 bases, with 11 bases between them. The CDR3 consists of 14 residues. CDR1 and CDR2 (germline): SGHTA, FQGNSA. DNA for the CDR3: TGTGCCAGCAGCCCTGGGGCAGGCAAAAACATTCAGTACTTC. It is translated as CASSPGAGKNIQYF.

The sample holds many counts of this clonotype. An end of the junction differs from the germline gene, which may be a read error. The CDR3 region is CSALESWEQLF. DNA of the CDR3: TGCAGTGCTTTAGAGTCCTGGGAGCAGCTCTTC. The V call is TRBV20-1, the J call TRBJ2-1, with a possible D match to TRBD2 (5 bases). Germline CDR1 and CDR2: DFQATT and SNEGSKA (reference sequence). The CDR3 extends over 11 amino acids.

At least ten counts were recorded for this clonotype. This chain links TRBV28 with TRBJ2-5, with a weak D call TRBD2 (5 bases). From germline, CDR1 is MDHEN and CDR2 SYDVKM. The CDR3 spans 13 residues. Between the trimmed V and J ends, which lost 4 bases and 4 bases, there was a span of 10 bases. Here the CDR3 reads CASSSLGVETQYF. In nucleotides, the CDR3 is TGTGCCAGCAGTTCCCTCGGGGTAGAGACCCAGTACTTC. The whole variable domain, remainder taken from reference TRBV28 and TRBJ2-5, is DVKVTQSSRYLVKRTGEKVFLECVQDMDHENMFWYRQDPGLGLRLIYFSYDVKMKEKGDIPEGYSVSREKKERFSLILESASTNQTSMYLCASSSLGVETQYFGPGTRLLVL.

This clonotype was found many times. V is TRBV5-1 and J is TRBJ2-5; 9 nucleotides match TRBD2. Per the germline V gene, CDR1 is SGHRS and CDR2 is YFSETQ. The CDR3 runs 15 residues. The V segment lost 2 bases and the J segment 2 bases; nucleotides outside the gene matches: 4. In DNA form, the CDR3 reads TGCGCCAGCAGCTTTCCAGCGGGGGGACAAGAGACCCAGTACTTC. Translated: CASSFPAGGQETQYF.